What follows is one T cell receptor beta chain and its context. This sample is part of a study of blood T cell dynamics during melanoma immunotherapy. Time point meaning: pre-treatment baseline. Blood was drawn before treatment and at week 3 after checkpoint blockade. Profiling relied on immunoSEQ multiplex PCR, and the TCRdb table lists in-frame clones only, not all of them. This sample has over 8,000 clones, with 85% to 90% found just once. CDR3 size: 18 residues. The germline gives CDR1 SNHLY, CDR2 FYNNEI. The V gene end was trimmed by 2 bases and the J gene end by 2 bases; junction bases not matched to a gene: 13.

The sequences come from blood, collected from a patient treated with checkpoint blockade. J is TRBJ2-3 and V is TRBV2; 7 bases align to TRBD2. This TCR came from a human donor with melanoma. The CDR3 DNA reads as TGTGCCAGCAGTGAATCTTCGAGGGCTAGCGGTTCCACAGATACGCAGTATTTT. Residues: CASSESSRASGSTDTQYF.